The text below deals with one T cell receptor (beta chain). The V gene's germline CDR1 is KGHSH and CDR2 LQKENI. This CDR3 has 14 amino acids. Trimming shortened V by 2 bases and J by 2 bases, and 10 bases separated the two germline ends. This record belongs to a study of blood T cell repertoires in COVID-19. Study-wide background: Both acute and convalescent COVID-19 samples were obtained from the United States, Italy and Spain.

The table came from immunoSEQ multiplex PCR; TCRdb's copy has only in-frame clones and leaves some out. The repertoire consists of about 100,000 clones, with 88% occurring once and the leading ten covering under 7%. The material sequenced was peripheral blood. The sequence came from a woman aged 55-70 years with acute or convalescent COVID-19. The chain links TRBV18 to TRBJ2-7, with D perhaps matching TRBD2 (5 bases). The CDR3 nucleotides are TGTGCCAGCTCACCATCAGCGGCAACCTACGAGCAGTACTTC. It is translated as CASSPSAATYEQYF.